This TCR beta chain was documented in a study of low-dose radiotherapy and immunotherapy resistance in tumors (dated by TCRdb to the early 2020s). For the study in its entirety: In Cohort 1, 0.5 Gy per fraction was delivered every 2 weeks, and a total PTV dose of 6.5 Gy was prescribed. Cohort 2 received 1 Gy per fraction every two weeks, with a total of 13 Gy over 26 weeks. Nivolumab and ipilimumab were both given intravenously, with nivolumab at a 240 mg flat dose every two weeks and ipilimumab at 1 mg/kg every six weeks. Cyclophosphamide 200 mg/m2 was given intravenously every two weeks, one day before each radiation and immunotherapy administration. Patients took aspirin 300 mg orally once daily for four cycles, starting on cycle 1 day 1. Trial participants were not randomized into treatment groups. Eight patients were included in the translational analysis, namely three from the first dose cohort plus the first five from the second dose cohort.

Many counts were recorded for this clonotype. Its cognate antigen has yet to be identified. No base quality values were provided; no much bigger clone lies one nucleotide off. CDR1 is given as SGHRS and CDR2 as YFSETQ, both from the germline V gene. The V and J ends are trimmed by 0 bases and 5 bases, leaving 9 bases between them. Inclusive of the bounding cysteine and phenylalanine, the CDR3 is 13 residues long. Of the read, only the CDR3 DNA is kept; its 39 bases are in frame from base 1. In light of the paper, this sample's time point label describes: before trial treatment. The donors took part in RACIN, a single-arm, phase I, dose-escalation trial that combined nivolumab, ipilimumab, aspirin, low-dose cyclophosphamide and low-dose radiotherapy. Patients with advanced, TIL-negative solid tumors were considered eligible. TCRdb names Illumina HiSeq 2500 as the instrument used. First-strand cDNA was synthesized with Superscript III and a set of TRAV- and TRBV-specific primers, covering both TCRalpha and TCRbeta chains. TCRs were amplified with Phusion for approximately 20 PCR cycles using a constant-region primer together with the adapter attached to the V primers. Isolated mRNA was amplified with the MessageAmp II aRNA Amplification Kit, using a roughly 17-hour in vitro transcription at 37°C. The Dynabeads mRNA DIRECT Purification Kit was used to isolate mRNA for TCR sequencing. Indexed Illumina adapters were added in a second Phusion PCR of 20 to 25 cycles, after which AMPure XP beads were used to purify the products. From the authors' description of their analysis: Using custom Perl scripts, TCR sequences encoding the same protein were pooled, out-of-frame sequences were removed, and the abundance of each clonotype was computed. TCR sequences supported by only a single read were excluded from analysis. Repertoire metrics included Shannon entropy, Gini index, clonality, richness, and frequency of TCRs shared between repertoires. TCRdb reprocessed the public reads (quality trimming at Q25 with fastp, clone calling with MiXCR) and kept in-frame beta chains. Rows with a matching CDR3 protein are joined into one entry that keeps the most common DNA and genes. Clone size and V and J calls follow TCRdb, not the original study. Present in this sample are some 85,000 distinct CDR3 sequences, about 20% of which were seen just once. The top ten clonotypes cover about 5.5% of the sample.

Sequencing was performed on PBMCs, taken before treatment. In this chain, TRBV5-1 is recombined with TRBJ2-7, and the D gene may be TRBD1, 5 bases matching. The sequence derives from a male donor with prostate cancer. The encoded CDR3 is CASSLAGHNEQYF. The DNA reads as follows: TGCGCCAGCAGCTTGGCAGGGCACAACGAGCAGTACTTC.